What follows is one T cell receptor (beta chain) and its context. Its antigen is unknown. These data are taken from a study of human T cells and chemical hapten exposure. Study-wide background: On the upper back, patch tests were applied with 0.01% DPC and read at 6 days.

General observations from the study: The donors suffered from alopecia, so their immune response may not match that of healthy people.

This CDR3 is built from 12 residues. Between the trimmed V and J ends, which lost 3 bases and 3 bases, there was a span of 5 bases. Germline V gene data show CDR1 as MDHEN and CDR2 as SYDVKM. In the authors' workflow: The median was about 89,000 TCRs per sample, ranging about 23,224 to 690,600. TCRdb reanalysed the RACE reads using MiXCR and keeps one entry per CDR3 protein. The V and J calls shown here were made by TCRdb, not taken from the authors' results. The sample lists approximately 97,000 distinct CDR3 sequences, 25% to 30% occurring once. The sample's time point: patch test 3, about 24 weeks after DPC sensitization. This sample's treatment: therapeutic diphenylcyclopropenone sensitization with weekly scalp DPC. Alopecia patients deemed DPC-suitable, aged 18 to 70, excluding pregnancy.

The source is a man aged 40-55 years with alopecia areata. Some clones in this sample may be carry-over from other donors' samples. This chain connects TRBV28 to TRBJ1-2; D ambiguous. The source was whole blood, collected in connection with sensitization to the hapten diphenylcyclopropenone (DPC). The CDR3, as DNA: TGTGCCAGCAGTTTTCCCCACTATGGCTACACCTTC. It translates to CASSFPHYGYTF.